The 32 T cell receptor beta chains given below trace back to one sample, sequenced in a study of shared clonotypes between healthy human individuals. Assay: immunoSEQ multiplex PCR; the TCRdb copy retains only in-frame clones and omits some. The table has roughly 590,000 clones, around 95% seen once. CD8 cells classed as naive were CD45RO-negative and positively selected for CCR7, excluding terminally differentiated effector memory CD45RA+ cells. The sequencing sample was made of naive CD8+ T cells sorted from blood. These receptor sequences come from a woman aged 25 to 39 in good health.

This clone came up once. This rearrangement joins TRBV28 to TRBJ1-3, with D perhaps TRBD1 (5 bases). This CDR3 has 16 residues. V lost 3 bases and J 6 bases, leaving 18 bases between the germline ends. Germline loops: CDR1 MDHEN, CDR2 SYDVKM. CDR3 nucleotide sequence: TGTGCCAGCAGTTTCTTGGGTGAGGACACCGAAAACACCATATATTTT. Translation: CASSFLGEDTENTIYF. Supplemented by reference TRBV28 and TRBJ1-3, the full variable domain reads DVKVTQSSRYLVKRTGEKVFLECVQDMDHENMFWYRQDPGLGLRLIYFSYDVKMKEKGDIPEGYSVSREKKERFSLILESASTNQTSMYLCASSFLGEDTENTIYFGEGSWLTVV.

The chain carries TRBV4-1 and TRBJ2-5; 7 positions agree with TRBD1. The J call may be incorrect, as the DNA end agrees better with TRBJ2-7. There are 17 residues in the CDR3. Germline V lookup: CDR1 MGHRA, CDR2 YSYEKL. CDR3 coding DNA: TGCGCCAGCAGCCAAAGTCTCGGATTGGGACAGAGATACGAGCAGTACTTC. Protein sequence: CASSQSLGLGQRYEQYF.

J is TRBJ2-1 and V is TRBV6-4, with TRBD2 matching 9 bases. CDR3 size: 16 residues. Germline assignment: CDR1 MRHNA and CDR2 SNTAGT. The V gene end was trimmed by 3 bases and the J gene end by 0 bases; junction bases not matched to a gene: 3. For the CDR3, the DNA is TGTGCCAGCAGTGAGGCGGGGGGGAGCTCCTACAATGAGCAGTTCTTC. Translating gives CASSEAGGSSYNEQFF.

The V and J genes are TRBV27 and TRBJ2-6; TRBD1 might be the D (5 bases). The ends were cut back, 3 bases at V and 0 bases at J, with 9 bases in the middle. CDR3 length: 16 amino acids. Germline-derived CDR1 and CDR2 are MNHEY and SMNVEV (reference sequence). DNA of the CDR3: TGTGCCAGCAGTTTCCTAGGGGCCTCTGGGGCCAACGTCCTGACTTTC. Translation gives CASSFLGASGANVLTF.

The V and J genes are TRBV28 and TRBJ2-1; D remains ambiguous. The CDR3 consists of 13 residues. CDR1 MDHEN and CDR2 SYDVKM come from the germline V gene. V lost 6 bases and J lost 2, with 8 bases in between. In nucleotides, the CDR3 is TGTGCCAGCAGCCCTGGACCCTACAATGAGCAGTTCTTC. This translates into CASSPGPYNEQFF.

This chain joins TRBV7-2 and TRBJ2-7, with 11 bases fitting TRBD2. Trimming cost V 4 bases and J 4 bases; bases outside gene matches: 3. There are 14 residues in the CDR3. Germline V gives CDR1 SGHTA, CDR2 FQGNSA. CDR3 sequence reads: CASSSGTSGYEQYF. CDR3 in DNA: TGTGCCAGCAGCTCAGGGACTAGCGGATACGAGCAGTACTTC.

The chain is built from TRBV27 and TRBJ2-7; possibly TRBD2 for D (6 bases). CDR1 MNHEY and CDR2 SMNVEV come from the germline V gene (reference sequence). CDR3 length equals 14 residues. The V and J ends lost 2 bases and 3 bases respectively, with 11 bases between them. CDR3: CASSLAGRNYEQYF. DNA for the CDR3: TGTGCCAGCAGTTTAGCAGGGAGGAACTACGAGCAGTACTTC.

The genes are TRBV28 and TRBJ2-2; 9 bases are a match to TRBD1. Germline V CDR1 and CDR2: MDHEN, SYDVKM. This CDR3 is built from 15 residues. The V segment lost 5 bases and the J segment 4 bases; nucleotides outside the gene matches: 5. DNA for the CDR3: TGTGCCAGCAGTCCCCACAGGGGGCCCACCGGGGAGCTGTTTTTT. Its protein is CASSPHRGPTGELFF.

This rearrangement joins TRBV4-2 to TRBJ2-2; D may be TRBD1 (7 bases). This CDR3 is 17 amino acids long. The V end was cut by 1 base, the J end by 3 bases, with 15 bases between. Germline CDR1 is LGHNA and CDR2 is YNFKEQ. CDR3 in amino acids: CASSQGTTGADTGELFF. The DNA for the CDR3 is TGTGCCAGCAGCCAAGGGACTACAGGGGCGGACACCGGGGAGCTGTTTTTT.

V and J are TRBV29-1 and TRBJ2-1; D ambiguous. The CDR3 loop spans 13 amino acids. Germline V gives CDR1 SQVTM, CDR2 ANQGSEA. Trimming stripped 3 bases from V and 3 bases from J, with 9 bases between. This CDR3 reads CSVERVDYNEQFF. For the CDR3, the DNA is TGCAGCGTTGAGAGAGTGGACTACAATGAGCAGTTCTTC.

The chain employs TRBV19 and TRBJ2-1; tentative D call: TRBD1 (6 bases). The V end was cut by 7 bases, the J end by 4 bases, with 17 bases between. The CDR3 loop spans 15 amino acids. Germline loops: CDR1 LNHDA, CDR2 SQIVND (reference sequence). CDR3 DNA sequence: TGTGCCAGTACCCCAGGGGCCTTCCTATACAATGAGCAGTTCTTC. This sequence encodes CASTPGAFLYNEQFF.

J is TRBJ1-1 and V is TRBV27; D is ambiguous. The V and J ends lost 5 bases and 10 bases respectively, with 23 bases between them. The CDR3 sequence is 15 residues long. Germline CDR1 MNHEY, CDR2 SMNVEV (reference sequence). The CDR3 bases are TGTGCCAGCAGTCCACCCCGAGGAGGCCCCACGGGAGCTTTCTTT. Its protein is CASSPPRGGPTGAFF.

This chain connects TRBV28 to TRBJ2-5; maybe TRBD1 (6 bases). CDR1 and CDR2 (germline): MDHEN, SYDVKM. V was pared by 7 bases and J by 3 bases, with 12 bases between. The CDR3 sequence is 13 residues long. DNA of the CDR3: TGTGCCAGCAAGGCAGGGGTAGAAGAGACCCAGTACTTC. It is translated as CASKAGVEETQYF. Together with reference TRBV28 and TRBJ2-5, the CDR3 gives the full variable domain: DVKVTQSSRYLVKRTGEKVFLECVQDMDHENMFWYRQDPGLGLRLIYFSYDVKMKEKGDIPEGYSVSREKKERFSLILESASTNQTSMYLCASKAGVEETQYFGPGTRLLVL.

Written as DNA, the CDR3 is TGTGCCAGCAGCTTAGGCGGGGTATCCTACGAGCAGTACTTC. Encoded protein: CASSLGGVSYEQYF. The chain employs TRBV7-9 and TRBJ2-7, with a tentative D call TRBD2 (6 bases). Trimming took 1 base from V and 1 from J, leaving 8 bases between them. CDR1 is SEHNR and CDR2 is FQNEAQ in the germline V gene (reference sequence). The CDR3 is 14 residues long.

In this sample, this clone turned up once. The genes are TRBV27 and TRBJ2-1; TRBD2 matches at 10 bases. This CDR3 spans 17 amino acids. With V trimmed by 7 bases and J by 2 bases, 11 bases remained unmatched. Germline loops: CDR1 MNHEY, CDR2 SMNVEV (reference sequence). The chain's CDR3 is CASTPLAGAQTYNEQFF. Here the CDR3 DNA reads TGTGCCAGCACTCCCCTAGCGGGAGCACAAACCTACAATGAGCAGTTCTTC.

The chain combines TRBV6-5 with TRBJ2-1; either TRBD1 or TRBD2 may supply D (5 bases each). Trimming removed 6 bases from V and 7 bases from J, with 16 bases in between. CDR3 length: 14 amino acids. The germline V gene encodes CDR1 MNHEY and CDR2 SVGAGI. The CDR3 DNA reads TGTGCCAGCAGCCTCTTCGGGGACGAAAATGAGCAGTTCTTC. Its translation is CASSLFGDENEQFF.

This sequence joins TRBV27 and TRBJ2-7; D is perhaps TRBD2 (5 bases). The germline V and J ends were trimmed by 10 bases and 5 bases, with 18 bases remaining between them. The germline V gene encodes CDR1 MNHEY and CDR2 SMNVEV (reference sequence). The CDR3 is 13 amino acids. The CDR3 bases are TGTGCCATTAGGCCCGAAGGGAGTCACGAGCAGTACTTC. It encodes CAIRPEGSHEQYF.

This chain uses TRBV27 with TRBJ2-1; 13 nucleotides line up with TRBD2. Per the germline V gene, CDR1 is MNHEY and CDR2 is SMNVEV (reference sequence). The CDR3 is made up of 14 amino acids. V was pared by 6 bases and J by 8 bases, with 4 bases of the junction left unmatched. The CDR3 region is CASRLAGGPDEQFF. The CDR3 DNA is TGTGCCAGCAGACTAGCGGGAGGGCCGGATGAGCAGTTCTTC.

The chain links TRBV7-9 to TRBJ2-1; D gene uncertain. Germline V gene lookup returns CDR1 SEHNR and CDR2 FQNEAQ (reference sequence). V lost 0 bases, J lost 8 bases, and 5 bases lay in between. The CDR3 contains 12 residues. The CDR3: CASSLAGYEQFF. The CDR3 DNA reads TGTGCCAGCAGCTTAGCCGGGTATGAGCAGTTCTTC.

This clone was observed a single time. This chain uses TRBV7-2 with TRBJ2-7; TRBD2 matches 13 bases. In germline, CDR1 is SGHTA, CDR2 FQGNSA. After removal of 3 bases from V and 4 bases from J, the junction contained 3 bases not matched to a gene. The CDR3 covers 15 residues. The DNA for the CDR3 is TGTGCCAGCAGCTTCAGGACTAGCGGGAGTTACGAGCAGTACTTC. It encodes CASSFRTSGSYEQYF.

The chain uses TRBV11-2 and TRBJ1-1; 8 bases align to TRBD1. V gave up 0 bases and J gave up 7 bases; unmatched junction bases: 7. Germline-derived CDR1 and CDR2 are SGHAT and FQNNGV. This CDR3 contains 15 residues. DNA for the CDR3: TGTGCCAGCAGCTTAGACCCAGGGGGCGCGGTTGAAGCTTTCTTT. Its protein is CASSLDPGGAVEAFF.

The V gene is TRBV5-1, the J gene TRBJ2-2; D not certain. The germline V gene has CDR1 SGHRS and CDR2 YFSETQ. Trimming cost V 1 base and J 0 bases, with 10 bases left between them. The CDR3 is 16 amino acids. The CDR3 is CASSLSGRSNTGELFF. In nucleotides, the CDR3 is TGCGCCAGCAGCTTGTCGGGCAGATCGAACACCGGGGAGCTGTTTTTT.

CDR3 DNA: TGCAGCGTTGAAGACGACTATGGCTACACCTTC. This codes for CSVEDDYGYTF. The V and J genes are TRBV29-1 and TRBJ1-2; D is undetermined. This CDR3 has 11 residues. CDR1 and CDR2 (germline): SQVTM, ANQGSEA. Trimming removed 0 bases at V and 3 bases at J, with 2 bases between.

This chain connects TRBV10-1 to TRBJ2-7; 9 nucleotides match TRBD1. The junction had 9 bases not matched to a gene; V was cut back by 6 bases and J by 3 bases. The CDR3 covers 15 residues. Looked up from germline, CDR1 is WNHNN and CDR2 is SYGVQD (reference sequence). CDR3 region: CASSPGPGQGYEQYF. In nucleotides, the CDR3 is TGCGCCAGCAGCCCGGGCCCGGGACAGGGCTACGAGCAGTACTTC.

V and J are TRBV7-3 and TRBJ2-5; 11 nucleotides agree with TRBD1. This CDR3 has 16 amino acids. V dropped 0 bases and J dropped 5; count of bases not matched to a gene: 5. Germline CDR1 is SGHTA and CDR2 is FQGTGA. The CDR3 sequence is CASSLTGTGGRETQYF. DNA for the CDR3: TGTGCCAGCAGCTTAACAGGGACAGGGGGGCGTGAGACCCAGTACTTC.

This clone was seen once. V and J are TRBV5-1 and TRBJ2-1, with D perhaps being TRBD1 or TRBD2 (5 bases each). Between the trimmed V and J ends, which lost 4 bases and 6 bases, there was a span of 11 bases. Germline V gives CDR1 SGHRS, CDR2 YFSETQ. The CDR3 spans 13 residues. In DNA, the CDR3 is TGCGCCAGCAGCGGGGGAGAAGTCAATGAGCAGTTCTTC. Its translation is CASSGGEVNEQFF.

Written as DNA, the CDR3 is TGTGCCAGCAGTAAACTAGCGGGAGGGGAGTCCCACGAGCAGTACTTC. This encodes CASSKLAGGESHEQYF. This chain connects TRBV6-4 to TRBJ2-7; 13 bases line up with TRBD2. V trimming: 5 bases; J trimming: 5 bases; junction bases outside the gene matches: 9. Per the germline V gene, CDR1 is MRHNA and CDR2 is SNTAGT. The CDR3 extends over 16 amino acids.

The V and J genes are TRBV5-6 and TRBJ2-7; D might be TRBD1 (5 bases). The CDR3 is made up of 14 amino acids. Trimming took off 0 bases at V and 6 bases at J, with 13 bases between the two ends. The V gene's germline CDR1 is SGHDT and CDR2 YYEEEE. As DNA, the CDR3 is TGTGCCAGCAGCTTGGGTCGGCAGGGTCGCGAGCAGTACTTC. Its translation is CASSLGRQGREQYF. The full variable domain, its missing parts supplied by reference TRBV5-6 and TRBJ2-7, is DAGVTQSPTHLIKTRGQQVTLRCSPKSGHDTVSWYQQALGQGPQFIFQYYEEEERQRGNFPDRFSGHQFPNYSSELNVNALLLGDSALYLCASSLGRQGREQYFGPGTRLTVT.

This chain joins TRBV4-1 and TRBJ2-1; D is unclear. Germline V gene data show CDR1 as MGHRA and CDR2 as YSYEKL. The CDR3 is made up of 15 amino acids. Trimming left V 0 bases short and J 2 bases short, with 8 bases between. The CDR3 DNA reads as TGCGCCAGCAGCCAAGAATGGGGTACCTACAATGAGCAGTTCTTC. It translates to CASSQEWGTYNEQFF.

The chain links TRBV5-6 to TRBJ2-7, with 8 nucleotides matching TRBD2. This CDR3 region has 14 residues. Trimming took 0 bases from V and 6 from J; bases not matched to a gene: 5. CDR1 is SGHDT and CDR2 is YYEEEE in the germline V gene. For the CDR3, the DNA is TGTGCCAGCAGCTTGGAACTAGCGGTGAGCGAGCAGTACTTC. Amino acid sequence: CASSLELAVSEQYF.

The V and J genes are TRBV28 and TRBJ1-5; 7 nucleotides line up with TRBD1. This CDR3 comprises 14 residues. From germline, CDR1 is MDHEN and CDR2 SYDVKM. The V segment lost 5 bases and the J segment 6 bases; nucleotides outside the gene matches: 7. The CDR3 DNA reads as TGTGCCAGCAGTATCGACAGGGTAGGTCAGCCCCAGCATTTT. It translates to CASSIDRVGQPQHF.

V is TRBV7-9 and J is TRBJ2-7; 9 bases agree with TRBD2. Germline V gene data show CDR1 as SEHNR and CDR2 as FQNEAQ (reference sequence). The trim removed 5 bases at V and 1 base at J, leaving 6 bases unmatched. The length of the CDR3 is 15 residues. The CDR3 DNA reads TGTGCCAGCAGCCATAGCGGGAGCCTATCCTACGAGCAGTACTTC. Its translation: CASSHSGSLSYEQYF.